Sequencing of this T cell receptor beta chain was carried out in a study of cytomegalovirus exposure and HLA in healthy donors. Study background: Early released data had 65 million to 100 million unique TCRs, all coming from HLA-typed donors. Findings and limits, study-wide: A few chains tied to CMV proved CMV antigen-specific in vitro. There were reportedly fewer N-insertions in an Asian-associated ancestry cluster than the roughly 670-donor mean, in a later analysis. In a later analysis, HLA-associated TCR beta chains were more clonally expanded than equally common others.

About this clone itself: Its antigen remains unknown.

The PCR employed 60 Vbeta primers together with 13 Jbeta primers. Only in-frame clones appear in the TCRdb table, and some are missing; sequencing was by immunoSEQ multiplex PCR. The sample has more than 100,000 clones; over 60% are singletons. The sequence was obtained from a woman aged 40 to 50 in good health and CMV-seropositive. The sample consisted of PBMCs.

CDR3 region: CATRRDRENSPLHF. The CDR3 DNA sequence: TGTGCCACCAGGAGGGACAGGGAAAACTCACCCCTCCACTTT. This sequence joins TRBV15 and TRBJ1-6, with TRBD1 matching 9 bases. The germline gives CDR1 LNHNV, CDR2 YYDKDF (reference sequence). The CDR3 runs to 14 residues. V lost 6 bases to trimming and J lost 10 bases; unmatched junction nucleotides: 7.